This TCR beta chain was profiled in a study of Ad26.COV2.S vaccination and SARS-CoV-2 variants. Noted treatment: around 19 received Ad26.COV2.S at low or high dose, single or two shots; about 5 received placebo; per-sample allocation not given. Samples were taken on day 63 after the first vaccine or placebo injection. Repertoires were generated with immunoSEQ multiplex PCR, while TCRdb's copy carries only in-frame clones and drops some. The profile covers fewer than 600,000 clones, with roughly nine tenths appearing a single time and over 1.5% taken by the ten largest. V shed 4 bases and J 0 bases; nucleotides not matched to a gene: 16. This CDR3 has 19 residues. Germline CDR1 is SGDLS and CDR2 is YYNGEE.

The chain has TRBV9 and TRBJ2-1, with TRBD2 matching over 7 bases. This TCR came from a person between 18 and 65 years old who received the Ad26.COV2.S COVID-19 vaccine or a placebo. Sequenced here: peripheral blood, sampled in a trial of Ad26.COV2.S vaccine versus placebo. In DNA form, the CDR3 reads TGTGCCAGCAGCCCCTTAGCGCGGCTAGCGGTGAGCTCCTACAATGAGCAGTTCTTC. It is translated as CASSPLARLAVSSYNEQFF.